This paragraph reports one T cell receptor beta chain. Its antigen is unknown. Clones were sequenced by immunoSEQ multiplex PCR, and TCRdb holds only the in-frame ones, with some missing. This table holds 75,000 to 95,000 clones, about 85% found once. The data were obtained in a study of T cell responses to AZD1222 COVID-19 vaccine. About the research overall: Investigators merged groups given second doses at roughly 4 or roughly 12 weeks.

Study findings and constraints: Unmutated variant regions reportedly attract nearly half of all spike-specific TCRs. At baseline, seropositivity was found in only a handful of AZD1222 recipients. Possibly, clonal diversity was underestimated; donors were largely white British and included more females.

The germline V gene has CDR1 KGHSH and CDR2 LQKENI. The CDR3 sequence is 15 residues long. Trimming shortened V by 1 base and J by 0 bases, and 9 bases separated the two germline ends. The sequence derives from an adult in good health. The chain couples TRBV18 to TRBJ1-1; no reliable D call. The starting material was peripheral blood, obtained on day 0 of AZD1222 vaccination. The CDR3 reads CASSPQRGMNTEAFF. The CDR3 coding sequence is TGTGCCAGCTCACCACAGCGGGGAATGAACACTGAAGCTTTCTTT.